Shown below are 16 T cell receptor beta chains from a single sample sequenced in a study of blood T cell repertoires in COVID-19. Sequencing used immunoSEQ multiplex PCR; TCRdb keeps in-frame clones, though not all of them. The table shows some 300,000 clones, with 80% to 90% occurring only once. The sequenced sample was peripheral blood. The receptors here all came from a woman aged 50 to 60 with COVID-19, enrolled during active disease.

A few counts support this clone. This rearrangement joins TRBV6-5 to TRBJ1-5; maybe TRBD1 (5 bases). V shed 10 bases and J shed 0 bases, with 16 bases lying between them. Germline assignment: CDR1 MNHEY and CDR2 SVGAGI. The CDR3 has 15 amino acids. CDR3 residues: CATENRGSSNQPQHF. The CDR3 coding sequence is TGTGCCACCGAGAATAGGGGAAGTAGCAATCAGCCCCAGCATTTT.

This rearrangement joins TRBV24-1 to TRBJ2-1; 7 nucleotides align to TRBD2. This CDR3 has 16 residues. V shed 5 bases, J shed 8 bases, and the junction held 14 bases outside the gene matches. Germline CDR1 reads KGHDR; CDR2 reads SFDVKD. The CDR3: CATSASRASGFDEQFF. CDR3 bases: TGTGCCACCAGTGCCTCTCGGGCTAGCGGTTTCGATGAGCAGTTCTTC.

This clone was seen once. V gene TRBV30 combines with J gene TRBJ1-1; the D gene is possibly TRBD1 (5 bases). Per germline, CDR1 GTSNPN and CDR2 SVGIG (reference sequence). This CDR3 contains 15 residues. Trimming cost V 0 bases and J 4 bases, with 15 bases left between them. The CDR3 DNA sequence: TGTGCCTGGAGTGTAAGTGCAGGGAGGGCCACTGAAGCTTTCTTT. Translated: CAWSVSAGRATEAFF.

The V and J genes are TRBV6-4 and TRBJ2-1; 9 nucleotides agree with TRBD2. The CDR3 is 15 amino acids. With 3 bases clipped from V and 4 bases from J, the junction kept 4 bases outside the gene matches. Per the germline V gene, CDR1 is MRHNA and CDR2 is SNTAGT. The CDR3 region is CASSETSGPYNEQFF. In nucleotides, the CDR3 is TGTGCCAGCAGTGAAACTAGCGGGCCTTACAATGAGCAGTTCTTC.

J is TRBJ1-2 and V is TRBV6-5, with TRBD1 matching 12 bases. This CDR3 region has 15 residues. The germline V gene encodes CDR1 MNHEY and CDR2 SVGAGI. J lost 6 bases, V lost 9 bases, and 11 bases had no gene match. This CDR3 is CASATGTGGKNGYTF. The CDR3 DNA is TGTGCCAGTGCTACCGGGACAGGGGGCAAAAATGGCTACACCTTC.

This clone was seen only once. The chain combines TRBV7-2 with TRBJ2-2; D is unresolved. Germline loops: CDR1 SGHTA, CDR2 FQGNSA. V shed 2 bases and J shed 5 bases, with 9 bases lying between them. The CDR3 has 14 amino acids. This chain's CDR3 is CASSLSIQTGELFF. The DNA of the CDR3 is TGTGCCAGCAGCTTATCAATACAGACCGGGGAGCTGTTTTTT.

The chain couples TRBV13 to TRBJ1-6; 10 nucleotides align to TRBD1. V lost 5 bases to trimming and J lost 7 bases; unmatched junction nucleotides: 8. The CDR3 is 16 amino acids. CDR1 is PRHDT, CDR2 FYEKMQ, per germline (reference sequence). Here the CDR3 reads CASSRTPGQGNSPLHF. The CDR3, as DNA: TGTGCCAGCAGCCGGACCCCGGGACAGGGGAATTCACCCCTCCACTTT.

V and J are TRBV28 and TRBJ1-4, with 11 nucleotides matching TRBD1. Trimming took 5 bases from V and 8 from J; bases not matched to a gene: 13. The germline V gene encodes CDR1 MDHEN and CDR2 SYDVKM. This CDR3 is 17 amino acids long. The CDR3 sequence is CASSPPGQGAGREKLFF. The CDR3 DNA follows: TGTGCCAGCAGTCCGCCAGGACAGGGGGCTGGAAGGGAAAAACTGTTTTTT.

This sequence joins TRBV18 and TRBJ2-3, with 14 bases aligning to TRBD2. V trimming: 3 bases; J trimming: 5 bases; junction bases outside the gene matches: 7. The length of the CDR3 is 17 residues. Germline V gives CDR1 KGHSH, CDR2 LQKENI. CDR3 amino acids: CASSPQGGLAGEDTQYF. CDR3 coding DNA: TGTGCCAGCTCACCCCAAGGGGGACTAGCGGGAGAAGATACGCAGTATTTT.

The chain couples TRBV7-3 to TRBJ1-1; 7 bases are a match to TRBD1. Germline CDR1 and CDR2: SGHTA and FQGTGA. Trimming took 6 bases from V and 3 from J; bases not matched to a gene: 7. The CDR3 is 14 amino acids. DNA for the CDR3: TGTGCCAGCAGGTTACAGGGGAGCTACACTGAAGCTTTCTTT. Translating gives CASRLQGSYTEAFF.

The chain is built from TRBV29-1 and TRBJ1-5; 8 bases agree with TRBD1. The J segment lost 0 bases and the V segment lost 2 bases, leaving 6 bases of the junction unmatched. Germline lookup yields CDR1 SQVTM and CDR2 ANQGSEA. The CDR3 runs 16 residues. The CDR3 protein is CSVERTGNFSNQPQHF. CDR3 sequence (DNA): TGCAGCGTTGAACGGACAGGGAATTTTAGCAATCAGCCCCAGCATTTT.

The CDR3 DNA follows: TGTGCCAGCAGGCCATCAGGGTCTGGAAACACCATATATTTT. Translating it yields CASRPSGSGNTIYF. V usage is TRBV27 and J usage is TRBJ1-3, with a possible D match to TRBD1 (5 bases). Per germline, CDR1 MNHEY and CDR2 SMNVEV (reference sequence). The CDR3 spans 14 residues. Trimming cost V 6 bases and J 1 base, with 10 bases left between them.

The chain couples TRBV18 to TRBJ1-1, with 12 bases fitting TRBD1. The CDR3 length is 16 residues. Germline V gene data show CDR1 as KGHSH and CDR2 as LQKENI. The V segment lost 6 bases and the J segment 1 base; nucleotides outside the gene matches: 6. CDR3 in amino acids: CASSRDRGRSNTEAFF. Written as DNA, the CDR3 is TGTGCCAGCTCGCGGGACAGGGGGCGTTCGAACACTGAAGCTTTCTTT.

J is TRBJ1-6 and V is TRBV5-6; TRBD1 might be the D (6 bases). The CDR3 has 14 residues. Per germline, CDR1 SGHDT and CDR2 YYEEEE. Trimming left V 1 base short and J 10 bases short, with 12 bases between. The CDR3 DNA reads as TGTGCCAGCAGCTTGAACAGGGTGGGATCACCCCTCCACTTT. This translates into CASSLNRVGSPLHF.

The gene calls are TRBV7-2 and TRBJ1-5, with D possibly being TRBD1 (5 bases). Trimming took 2 bases from V and 3 from J, leaving 11 bases between them. The germline CDR1 and CDR2 sequences are SGHTA and FQGNSA. CDR3 length: 15 residues. The CDR3 DNA sequence: TGTGCCAGCAGCTTACAGGGAGGGTCCAATCAGCCCCAGCATTTT. Protein sequence: CASSLQGGSNQPQHF.

V is TRBV5-5 and J is TRBJ2-2; 7 positions match TRBD2. CDR3 length: 14 amino acids. The V and J ends lost 4 bases and 8 bases, in that order; junction bases with no gene match: 8. Germline V gene data show CDR1 as SGHKS and CDR2 as YYEKEE (reference sequence). CDR3 coding DNA: TGTGCCAGCAGCGTAAGACTAGCTGGAGGGGAGCTGTTTTTT. Its translation: CASSVRLAGGELFF.